This T cell receptor beta chain was identified in a study of control samples from healthy donors and cancer patients. Trimming stripped 5 bases from V and 7 bases from J, with 19 bases between. The CDR3 loop spans 15 amino acids. Germline values: CDR1 SGHAT, CDR2 FQNNGV. Assay: immunoSEQ multiplex PCR; the TCRdb copy retains only in-frame clones and omits some. In the table there are 110,000 or so clones, around four fifths of which are singletons. The receptor's source is a man between 18 and 35 years old in good health. Specimen: blood. The J gene is TRBJ2-3, the V gene TRBV11-2; D could derive from TRBD1 or TRBD2 (5 bases each). The CDR3 protein is CASSPEPVRGHTQYF. CDR3 nucleotides: TGTGCCAGCAGCCCTGAGCCCGTAAGGGGACATACGCAGTATTTT.